Below, one T cell receptor beta chain is given with its context. This clonotype has just a few counts. Its cognate antigen has yet to be identified. Base qualities are not recorded, but no much larger clone differs from it by a single base. This entry is derived from a study of blood T cells in healthy people across ages (dated by TCRdb to between 2014 and 2017). Study-level background: In model experiments, template switching captured roughly one uniquely barcoded TCR beta cDNA molecule for every two T cells. To track age-related changes in TCR beta repertoire diversity, the study relied on deep sequencing normalized with unique cDNA molecular identifiers. To avoid experimental bias, donors of different ages were spread randomly across the sequencing lanes. Four age groups were formed from the donors: young (average approximately 15 years), middle-aged (around 37), aged (around 68) and long-lived (82). For two donors (one aged 18 to 30 and one aged 80 or older), the study analyzed two additional independent replicas of 1 million unique cDNA reads from the same blood draw. Here is what the overall study found, with its caveats: Conclusive comparison of naive and antigen-experienced compartments was prevented by the profiling of bulk unsorted PBMCs. The CMV infection status of donors was not known, potentially confounding age-related changes in expanded clonotypes. Compared with the aged group, more naive CD4+ T cells, fewer expanded clones and increased TCR diversity were shown by the long-lived group, suggesting age selection. Total diversity estimates from one million sequenced T cells were considered lower bounds and underestimates. Observed TCR beta diversity per million T cells fell roughly linearly with age, and a significant reduction was already apparent by age roughly 40. A strong correlation was found between observed TCR beta diversity and the percentage of naive T cells measured by flow cytometry.

Libraries were constructed by 5' RACE. TCRdb records Illumina HiSeq 2500 as the sequencer. The second PCR ran for about 6 to 12 cycles and used a J-beta primer mix along with a sample-barcoded 5' primer. A template-switch 5' adaptor carrying 12 random nucleotides introduced a unique molecular identifier onto each TCR beta cDNA molecule. Each sample yielded at least 2.5 million CDR3-containing paired-end reads. The Mint cDNA synthesis kit, primed by a TRBC-specific oligonucleotide, was used to synthesize first-strand cDNA from all RNA. After uracil-DNA glycosylase treatment, a first 18-cycle PCR used universal primers M1SS and BC2_uni_R on all cDNA. The study's own analysis went as follows. For normalization, 1 million high-quality reads were randomly selected from each sample, with every read carrying a distinct molecular identifier. Instead of being binned into consensus sequences, reads with shared molecular identifiers were discarded. MiTCR, set to a Q25 quality threshold and the strictest error-elimination algorithm, was used for CDR3 identification, clonotype clustering and error correction. A nonparametric unseen species model with Euler transformation was used to estimate lower-bound total TCR beta diversity. TCRdb trimmed public reads at Q25 via fastp, called clones via MiXCR and kept in-frame beta chains. Rows with one shared CDR3 protein collapse into an entry with the most common genes and DNA. None of the V and J calls come from the authors' own analysis; TCRdb made them. The sample profile shows 1.5 million or so distinct CDR3 sequences; about 42% of them were found once. 4% of the sample comes from the top ten.

The donors were under 40 Caucasian individuals from Russia, aged about 6 to 100 years, who were systemically healthy. Around 9.8 milliliters of peripheral blood were collected from each donor into EDTA-treated Vacutainer tubes. PBMCs were isolated by Ficoll-Paque density-gradient centrifugation, with at least 7 million obtained per sample. Total RNA was extracted from PBMCs with Trizol reagent, with at least 5.5 micrograms obtained per sample. For every donor, flow cytometry on a PBMC aliquot measured the percentage of naive CD45RAhigh/CD27high T cells. Sequencing used blood. The source of this sequence is a woman aged 18 to 35 in good health.

The bases are TGTGCCAGCAGTTACTCAAGCCCATACCTAAATACGCAGTATTTT. This encodes CASSYSSPYLNTQYF. The chain was built from TRBV6-2 or TRBV6-3 and TRBJ2-3; the D gene is not confidently resolved. The CDR3 runs 15 residues from the cysteine to the phenylalanine. The entry retains the CDR3 DNA only, 45 bases that are in frame from base 1. Based on the germline V gene, the CDR1 and CDR2 sequences are MNHEY and SVGEGT. V is shortened by 0 bases, J by 7 bases, and the region joining them spans 14 bases.